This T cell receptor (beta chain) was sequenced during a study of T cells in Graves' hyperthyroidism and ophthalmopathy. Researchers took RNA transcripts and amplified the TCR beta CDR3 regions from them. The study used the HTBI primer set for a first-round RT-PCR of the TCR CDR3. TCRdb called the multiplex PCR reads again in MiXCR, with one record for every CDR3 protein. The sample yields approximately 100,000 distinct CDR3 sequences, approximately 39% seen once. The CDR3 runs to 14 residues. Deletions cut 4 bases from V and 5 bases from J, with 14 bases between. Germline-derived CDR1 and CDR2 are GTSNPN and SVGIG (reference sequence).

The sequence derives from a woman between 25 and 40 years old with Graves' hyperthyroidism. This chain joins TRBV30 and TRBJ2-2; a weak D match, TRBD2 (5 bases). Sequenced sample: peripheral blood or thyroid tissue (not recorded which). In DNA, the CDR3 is TGTGCCTGGACGAGGGCCCTCGAGACCGGGGAGCTGTTTTTT. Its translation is CAWTRALETGELFF.